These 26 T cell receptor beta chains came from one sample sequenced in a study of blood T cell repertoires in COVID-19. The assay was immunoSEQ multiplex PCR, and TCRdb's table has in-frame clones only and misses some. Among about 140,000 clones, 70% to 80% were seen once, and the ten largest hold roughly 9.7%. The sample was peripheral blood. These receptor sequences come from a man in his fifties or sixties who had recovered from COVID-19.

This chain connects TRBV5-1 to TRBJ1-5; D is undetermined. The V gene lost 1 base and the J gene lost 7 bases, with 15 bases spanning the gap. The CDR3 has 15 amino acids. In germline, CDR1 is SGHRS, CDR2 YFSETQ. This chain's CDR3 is CASSLSSGLQQPQHF. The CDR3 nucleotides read TGCGCCAGCAGCTTGTCTTCCGGTCTCCAACAGCCCCAGCATTTT.

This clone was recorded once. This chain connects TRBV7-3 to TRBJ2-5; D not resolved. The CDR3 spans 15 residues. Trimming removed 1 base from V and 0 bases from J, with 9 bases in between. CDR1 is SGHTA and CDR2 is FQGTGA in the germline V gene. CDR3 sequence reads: CASSLNGQYQETQYF. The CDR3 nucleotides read TGTGCCAGCAGCTTAAATGGGCAGTACCAAGAGACCCAGTACTTC.

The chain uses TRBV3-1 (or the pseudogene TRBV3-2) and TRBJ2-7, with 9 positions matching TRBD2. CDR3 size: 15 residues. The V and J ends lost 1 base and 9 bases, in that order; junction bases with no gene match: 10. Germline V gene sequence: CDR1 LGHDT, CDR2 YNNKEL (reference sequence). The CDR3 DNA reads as TGTGCCAGCAGCCAAGCGGTAAAAGCGGGAGGTACGCAGTACTTC. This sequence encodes CASSQAVKAGGTQYF.

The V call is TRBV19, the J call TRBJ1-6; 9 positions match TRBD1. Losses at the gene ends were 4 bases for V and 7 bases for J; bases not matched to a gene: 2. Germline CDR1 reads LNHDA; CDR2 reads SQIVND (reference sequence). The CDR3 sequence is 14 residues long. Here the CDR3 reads CASSTGTGNSPLHF. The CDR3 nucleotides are TGTGCCAGTAGTACCGGGACAGGGAATTCACCCCTCCACTTT. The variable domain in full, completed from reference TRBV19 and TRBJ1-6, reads DGGITQSPKYLFRKEGQNVTLSCEQNLNHDAMYWYRQDPGQGLRLIYYSQIVNDFQKGDIAEGYSVSREKKESFPLTVTSAQKNPTAFYLCASSTGTGNSPLHFGNGTRLTVT.

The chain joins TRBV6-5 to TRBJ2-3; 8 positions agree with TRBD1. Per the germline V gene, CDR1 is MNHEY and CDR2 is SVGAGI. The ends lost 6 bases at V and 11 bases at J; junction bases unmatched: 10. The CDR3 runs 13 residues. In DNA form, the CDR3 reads TGTGCCAGCAGCCGCGACAGGGGAGATGGGCAGTATTTT. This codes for CASSRDRGDGQYF.

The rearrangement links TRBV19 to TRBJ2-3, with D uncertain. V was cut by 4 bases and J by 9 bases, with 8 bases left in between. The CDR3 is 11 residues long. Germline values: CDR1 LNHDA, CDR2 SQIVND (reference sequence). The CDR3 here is CASSTARTQYF. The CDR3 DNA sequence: TGTGCCAGTAGTACGGCGCGGACGCAGTATTTT.

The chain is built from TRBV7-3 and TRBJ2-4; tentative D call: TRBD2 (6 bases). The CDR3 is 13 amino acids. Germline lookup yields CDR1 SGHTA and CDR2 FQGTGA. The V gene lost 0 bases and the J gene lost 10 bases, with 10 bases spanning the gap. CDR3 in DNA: TGTGCCAGCAGCTTAACGGAGGGGTCTATTCAGTACTTC. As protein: CASSLTEGSIQYF.

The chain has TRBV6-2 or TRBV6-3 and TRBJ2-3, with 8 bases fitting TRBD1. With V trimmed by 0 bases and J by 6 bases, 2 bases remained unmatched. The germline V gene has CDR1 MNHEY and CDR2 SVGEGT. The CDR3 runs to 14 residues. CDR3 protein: CASSYSGQEDTQYF. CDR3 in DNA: TGTGCCAGCAGTTACTCGGGACAGGAGGATACGCAGTATTTT.

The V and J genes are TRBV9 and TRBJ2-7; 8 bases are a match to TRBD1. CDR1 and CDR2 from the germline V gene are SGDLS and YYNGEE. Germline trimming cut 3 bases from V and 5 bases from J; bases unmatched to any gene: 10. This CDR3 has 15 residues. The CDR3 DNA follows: TGTGCCAGCAGCGCTAGAGGCCAGACAGGGGACGAGCAGTACTTC. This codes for CASSARGQTGDEQYF.

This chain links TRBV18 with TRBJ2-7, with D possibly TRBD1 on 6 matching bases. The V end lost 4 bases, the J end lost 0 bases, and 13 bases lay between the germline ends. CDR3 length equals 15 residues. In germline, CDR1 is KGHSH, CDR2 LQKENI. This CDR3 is CASSRDGQSSYEQYF. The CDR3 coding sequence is TGTGCCAGCTCACGAGACGGACAGAGCTCCTACGAGCAGTACTTC.

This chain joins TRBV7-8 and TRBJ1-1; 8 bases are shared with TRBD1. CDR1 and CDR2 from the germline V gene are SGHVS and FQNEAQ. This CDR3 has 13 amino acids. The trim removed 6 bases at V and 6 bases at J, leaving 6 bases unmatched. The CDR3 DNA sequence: TGTGCCAGCAGGGGGCAGGGGGCCGCTGAAGCTTTCTTT. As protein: CASRGQGAAEAFF.

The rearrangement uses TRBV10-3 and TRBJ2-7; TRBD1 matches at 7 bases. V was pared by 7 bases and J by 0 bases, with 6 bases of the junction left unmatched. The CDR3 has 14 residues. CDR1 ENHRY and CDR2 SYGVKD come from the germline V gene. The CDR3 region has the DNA TGTGCCATCACCCCGACAGGGAGCTCCTACGAGCAGTACTTC. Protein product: CAITPTGSSYEQYF.

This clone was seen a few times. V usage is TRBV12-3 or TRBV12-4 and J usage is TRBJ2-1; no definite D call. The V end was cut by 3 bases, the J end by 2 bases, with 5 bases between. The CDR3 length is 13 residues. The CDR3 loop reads CASSLAAYNEQFF. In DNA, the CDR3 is TGTGCCAGCAGTTTGGCAGCCTACAATGAGCAGTTCTTC.

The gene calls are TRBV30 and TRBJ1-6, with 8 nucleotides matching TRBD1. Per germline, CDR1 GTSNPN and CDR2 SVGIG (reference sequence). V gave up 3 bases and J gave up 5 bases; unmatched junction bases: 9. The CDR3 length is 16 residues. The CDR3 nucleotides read TGTGCCTGGAGAGCAACAGGGGGAGGGAATAATTCACCCCTCCACTTT. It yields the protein CAWRATGGGNNSPLHF.

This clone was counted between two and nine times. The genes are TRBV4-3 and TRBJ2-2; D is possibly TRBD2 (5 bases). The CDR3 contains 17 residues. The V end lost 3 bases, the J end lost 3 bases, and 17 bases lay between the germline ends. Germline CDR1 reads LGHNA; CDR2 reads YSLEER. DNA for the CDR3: TGCGCCAGCAGCCAGGAGGTAACAACAGAGGACACCGGGGAGCTGTTTTTT. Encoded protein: CASSQEVTTEDTGELFF.

The CDR3 DNA sequence: TGTGCCAGCAGCGTAGCTTGGGGCCTCTCTGGAAACACCATATATTTT. Its translation is CASSVAWGLSGNTIYF. V gene TRBV9 combines with J gene TRBJ1-3, with D possibly TRBD1 on 5 matching bases. The CDR3 totals 16 residues. Germline lookup yields CDR1 SGDLS and CDR2 YYNGEE. V lost 0 bases, J lost 0 bases, and 10 bases lay in between.

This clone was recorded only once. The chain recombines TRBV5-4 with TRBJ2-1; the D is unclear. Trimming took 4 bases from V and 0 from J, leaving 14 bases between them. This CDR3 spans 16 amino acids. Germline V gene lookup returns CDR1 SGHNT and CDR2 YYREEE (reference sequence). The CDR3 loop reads CASSPSGQSSYNEQFF. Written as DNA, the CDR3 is TGTGCCAGCAGCCCATCTGGGCAGAGCTCCTACAATGAGCAGTTCTTC.

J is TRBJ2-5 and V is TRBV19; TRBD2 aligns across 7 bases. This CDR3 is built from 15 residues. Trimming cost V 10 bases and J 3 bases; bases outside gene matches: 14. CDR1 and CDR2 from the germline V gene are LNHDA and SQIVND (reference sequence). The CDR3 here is CATKGLAVDEETQYF. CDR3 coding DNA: TGTGCCACCAAGGGGCTAGCGGTGGATGAAGAGACCCAGTACTTC. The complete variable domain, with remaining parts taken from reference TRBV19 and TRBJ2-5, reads DGGITQSPKYLFRKEGQNVTLSCEQNLNHDAMYWYRQDPGQGLRLIYYSQIVNDFQKGDIAEGYSVSREKKESFPLTVTSAQKNPTAFYLCATKGLAVDEETQYFGPGTRLLVL.

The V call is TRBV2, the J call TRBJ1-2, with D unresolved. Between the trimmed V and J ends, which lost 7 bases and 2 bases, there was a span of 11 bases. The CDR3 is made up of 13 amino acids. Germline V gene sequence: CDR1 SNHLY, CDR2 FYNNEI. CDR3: CASIGGLNYGYTF. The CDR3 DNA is TGTGCCAGCATCGGCGGACTGAACTATGGCTACACCTTC.

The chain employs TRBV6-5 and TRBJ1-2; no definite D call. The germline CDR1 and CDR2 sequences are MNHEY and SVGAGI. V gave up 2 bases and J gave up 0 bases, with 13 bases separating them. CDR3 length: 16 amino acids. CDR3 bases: TGTGCCAGCAGTTACGGTTACGGTCGAGCTAACTATGGCTACACCTTC. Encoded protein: CASSYGYGRANYGYTF.

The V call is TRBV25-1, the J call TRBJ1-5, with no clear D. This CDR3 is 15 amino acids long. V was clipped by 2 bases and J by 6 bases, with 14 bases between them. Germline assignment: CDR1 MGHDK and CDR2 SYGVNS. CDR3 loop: CASSEIGSGAQPQHF. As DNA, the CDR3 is TGTGCCAGCAGTGAAATAGGGAGTGGTGCTCAGCCCCAGCATTTT.

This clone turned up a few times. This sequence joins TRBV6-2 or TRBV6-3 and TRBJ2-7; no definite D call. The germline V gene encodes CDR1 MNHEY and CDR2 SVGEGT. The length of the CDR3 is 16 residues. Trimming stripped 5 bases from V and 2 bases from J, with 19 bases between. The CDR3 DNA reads TGTGCCAGCAGTCATTCGACGGTGGTTGGGCCCTACGAGCAGTACTTC. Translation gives CASSHSTVVGPYEQYF.

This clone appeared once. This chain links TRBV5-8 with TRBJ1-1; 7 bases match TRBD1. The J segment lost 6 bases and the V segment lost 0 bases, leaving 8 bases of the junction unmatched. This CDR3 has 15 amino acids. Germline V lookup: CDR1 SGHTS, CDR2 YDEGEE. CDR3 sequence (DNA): TGTGCCAGCAGCTTGGAAGGGGGCCGGAAGGCTGAAGCTTTCTTT. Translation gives CASSLEGGRKAEAFF.

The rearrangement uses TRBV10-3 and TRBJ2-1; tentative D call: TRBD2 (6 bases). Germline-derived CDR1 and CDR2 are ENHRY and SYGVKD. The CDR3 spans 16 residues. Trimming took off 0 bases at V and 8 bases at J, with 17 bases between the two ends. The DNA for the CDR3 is TGTGCCATCAGTGAGTCGGACACGGGAGCGAGGGATGAGCAGTTCTTC. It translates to CAISESDTGARDEQFF.

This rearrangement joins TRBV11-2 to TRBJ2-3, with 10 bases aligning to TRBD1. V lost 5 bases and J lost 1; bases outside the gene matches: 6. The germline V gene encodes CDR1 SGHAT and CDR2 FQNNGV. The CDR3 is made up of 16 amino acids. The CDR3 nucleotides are TGTGCCAGCAGCACCCGGACAGGGGGAGGCACAGATACGCAGTATTTT. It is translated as CASSTRTGGGTDTQYF. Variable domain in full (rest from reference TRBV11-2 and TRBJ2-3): EAGVAQSPRYKIIEKRQSVAFWCNPISGHATLYWYQQILGQGPKLLIQFQNNGVVDDSQLPKDRFSAERLKGVDSTLKIQPAKLEDSAVYLCASSTRTGGGTDTQYFGPGTRLTVL.

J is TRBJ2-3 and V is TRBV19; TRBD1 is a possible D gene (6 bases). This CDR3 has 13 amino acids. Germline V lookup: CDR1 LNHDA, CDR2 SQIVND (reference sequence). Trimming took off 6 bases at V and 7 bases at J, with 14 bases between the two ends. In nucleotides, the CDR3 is TGTGCCAGTAGCCTGCCCGGACAGTATACGCAGTATTTT. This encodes CASSLPGQYTQYF.